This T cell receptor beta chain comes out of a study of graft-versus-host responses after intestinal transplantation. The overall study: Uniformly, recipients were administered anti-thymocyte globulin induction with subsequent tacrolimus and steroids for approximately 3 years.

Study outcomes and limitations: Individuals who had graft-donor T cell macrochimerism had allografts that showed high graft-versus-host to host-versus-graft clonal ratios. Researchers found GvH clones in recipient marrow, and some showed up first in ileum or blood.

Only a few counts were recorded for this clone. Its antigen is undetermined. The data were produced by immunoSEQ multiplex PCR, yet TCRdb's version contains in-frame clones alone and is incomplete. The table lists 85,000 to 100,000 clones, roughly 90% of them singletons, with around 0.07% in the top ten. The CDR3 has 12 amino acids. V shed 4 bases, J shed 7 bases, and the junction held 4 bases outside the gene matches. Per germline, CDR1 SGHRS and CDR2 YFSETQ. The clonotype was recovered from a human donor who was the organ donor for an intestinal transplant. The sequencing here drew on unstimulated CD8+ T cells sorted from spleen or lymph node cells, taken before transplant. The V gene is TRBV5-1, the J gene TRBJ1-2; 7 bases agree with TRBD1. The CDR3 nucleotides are TGCGCCAGCAGCCCAGGGGGATTTGGCTACACCTTC. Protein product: CASSPGGFGYTF.